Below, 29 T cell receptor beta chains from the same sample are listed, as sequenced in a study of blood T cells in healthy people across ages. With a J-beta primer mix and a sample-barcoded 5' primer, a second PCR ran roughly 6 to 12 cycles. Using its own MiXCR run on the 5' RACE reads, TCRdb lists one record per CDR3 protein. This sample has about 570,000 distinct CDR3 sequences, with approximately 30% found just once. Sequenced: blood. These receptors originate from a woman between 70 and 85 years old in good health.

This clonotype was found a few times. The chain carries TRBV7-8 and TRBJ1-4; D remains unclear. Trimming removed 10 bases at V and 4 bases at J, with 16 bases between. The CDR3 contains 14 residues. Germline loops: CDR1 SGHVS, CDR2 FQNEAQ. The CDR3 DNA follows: TGTGCCACCACGGCGCAAGGAGTTAATGAAAAACTGTTTTTT. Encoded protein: CATTAQGVNEKLFF.

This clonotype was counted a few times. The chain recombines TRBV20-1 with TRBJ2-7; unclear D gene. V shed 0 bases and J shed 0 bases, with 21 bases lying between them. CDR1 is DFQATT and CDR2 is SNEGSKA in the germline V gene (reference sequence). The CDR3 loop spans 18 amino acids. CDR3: CSARDQVRDSYRSYEQYF. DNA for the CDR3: TGCAGTGCTAGAGATCAGGTGCGCGACTCTTACCGCTCCTACGAGCAGTACTTC.

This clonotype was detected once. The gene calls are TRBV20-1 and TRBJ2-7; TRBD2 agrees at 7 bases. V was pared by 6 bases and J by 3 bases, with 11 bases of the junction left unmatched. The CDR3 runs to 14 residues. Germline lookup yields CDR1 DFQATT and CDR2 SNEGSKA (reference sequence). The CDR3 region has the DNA TGCAGTGCAGTCGGGGCTAGCGGCCTCTACGAGCAGTACTTC. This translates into CSAVGASGLYEQYF.

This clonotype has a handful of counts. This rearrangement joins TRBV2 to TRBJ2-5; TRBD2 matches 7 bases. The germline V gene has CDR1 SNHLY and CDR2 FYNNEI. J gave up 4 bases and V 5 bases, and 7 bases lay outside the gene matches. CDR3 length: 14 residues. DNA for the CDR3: TGTGCCAGCAGTATAACTAGCGTACGAGAGACCCAGTACTTC. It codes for CASSITSVRETQYF.

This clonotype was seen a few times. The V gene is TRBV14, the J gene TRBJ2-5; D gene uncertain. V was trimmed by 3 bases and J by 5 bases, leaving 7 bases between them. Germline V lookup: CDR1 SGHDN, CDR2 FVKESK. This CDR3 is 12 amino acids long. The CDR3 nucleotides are TGTGCCAGCAGCCACGTAACGGAGACCCAGTACTTC. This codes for CASSHVTETQYF.

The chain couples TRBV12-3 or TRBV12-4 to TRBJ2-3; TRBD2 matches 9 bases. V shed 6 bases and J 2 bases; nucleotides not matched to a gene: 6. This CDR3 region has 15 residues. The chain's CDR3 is CASSLAGTLTDTQYF. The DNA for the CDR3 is TGTGCCAGCAGCCTAGCGGGAACCCTCACAGATACGCAGTATTTT.

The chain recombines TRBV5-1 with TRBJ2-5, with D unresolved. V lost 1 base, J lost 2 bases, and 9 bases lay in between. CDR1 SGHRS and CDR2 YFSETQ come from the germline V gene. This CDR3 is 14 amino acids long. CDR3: CASSLQHRQETQYF. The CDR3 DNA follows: TGCGCCAGCAGCTTGCAACACCGACAAGAGACCCAGTACTTC.

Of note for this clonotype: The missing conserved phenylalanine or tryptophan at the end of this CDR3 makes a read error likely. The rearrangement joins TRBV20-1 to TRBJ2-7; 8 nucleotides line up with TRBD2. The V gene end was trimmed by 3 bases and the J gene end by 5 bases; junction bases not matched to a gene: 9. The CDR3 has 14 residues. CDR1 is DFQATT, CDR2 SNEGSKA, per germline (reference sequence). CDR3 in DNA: TGCAGTGCTAGCCCCCCGGGAGGGTACAACGAGCAGTACATC. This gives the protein CSASPPGGYNEQYI.

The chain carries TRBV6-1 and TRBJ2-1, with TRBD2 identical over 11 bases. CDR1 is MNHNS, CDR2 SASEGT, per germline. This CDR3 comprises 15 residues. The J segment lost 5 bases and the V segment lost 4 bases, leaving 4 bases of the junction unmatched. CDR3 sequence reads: CASSGRLAGNNEQFF. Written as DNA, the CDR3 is TGTGCCAGCAGTGGGAGACTAGCGGGAAACAATGAGCAGTTCTTC.

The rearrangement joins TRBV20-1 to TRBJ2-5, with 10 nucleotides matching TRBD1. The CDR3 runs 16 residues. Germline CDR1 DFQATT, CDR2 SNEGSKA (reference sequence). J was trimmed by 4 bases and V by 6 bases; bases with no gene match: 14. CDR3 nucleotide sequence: TGCAGTGCAGTAGCCGGGACAGGGGTCTCTGGAGAGACCCAGTACTTC. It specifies CSAVAGTGVSGETQYF.

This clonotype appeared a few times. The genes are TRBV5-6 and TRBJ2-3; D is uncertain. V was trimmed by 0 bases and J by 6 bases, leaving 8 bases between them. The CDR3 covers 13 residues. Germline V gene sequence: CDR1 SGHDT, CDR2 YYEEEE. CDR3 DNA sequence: TGTGCCAGCAGCTTGGTCGTTCGGGATACGCAGTATTTT. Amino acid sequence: CASSLVVRDTQYF.

CDR3 loop: CASRGAGAAYEQYF. The CDR3 coding sequence is TGTGCCAGCAGAGGAGCGGGGGCCGCCTACGAGCAGTACTTC. This rearrangement joins TRBV6-2 or TRBV6-3 to TRBJ2-5; 8 bases map to TRBD2. The assigned J gene may be wrong: the sequence end matches TRBJ2-7 better. CDR3 length equals 14 residues. Germline V gene lookup returns CDR1 MNHEY and CDR2 SVGEGT.

This CDR3 is CSASGETNTGELFF. CDR3 nucleotide sequence: TGCAGTGCAAGCGGGGAGACGAACACCGGGGAGCTGTTTTTT. The chain links TRBV20-1 to TRBJ2-2, with 7 bases matching TRBD2. V gave up 6 bases and J gave up 0 bases; unmatched junction bases: 4. This CDR3 region has 14 residues. Per germline, CDR1 DFQATT and CDR2 SNEGSKA (reference sequence).

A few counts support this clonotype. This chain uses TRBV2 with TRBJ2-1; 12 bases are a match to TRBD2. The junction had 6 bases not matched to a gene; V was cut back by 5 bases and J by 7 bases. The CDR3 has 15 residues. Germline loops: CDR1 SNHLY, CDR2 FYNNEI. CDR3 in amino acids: CASSYSGLAGNEQFF. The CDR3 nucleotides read TGTGCCAGCAGTTACTCCGGACTAGCGGGGAATGAGCAGTTCTTC.

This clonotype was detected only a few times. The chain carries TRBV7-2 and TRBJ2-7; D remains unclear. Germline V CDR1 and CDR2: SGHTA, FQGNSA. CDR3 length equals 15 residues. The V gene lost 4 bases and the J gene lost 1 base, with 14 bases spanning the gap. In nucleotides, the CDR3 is TGTGCCAGCAGCTACCAGAGCAGTCAGTCCTACGAGCAGTACTTC. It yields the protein CASSYQSSQSYEQYF.

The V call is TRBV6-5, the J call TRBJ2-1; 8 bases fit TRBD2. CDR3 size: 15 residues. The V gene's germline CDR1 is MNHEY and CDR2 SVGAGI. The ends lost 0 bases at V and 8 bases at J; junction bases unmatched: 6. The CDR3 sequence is CASSYSRTGGYEQFF. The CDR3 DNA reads TGTGCCAGCAGTTACTCTAGGACGGGAGGGTATGAGCAGTTCTTC.

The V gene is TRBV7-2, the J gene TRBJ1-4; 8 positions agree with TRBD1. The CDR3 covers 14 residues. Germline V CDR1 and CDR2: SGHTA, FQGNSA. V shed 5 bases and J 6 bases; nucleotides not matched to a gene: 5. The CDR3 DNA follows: TGTGCCAGCAGCACAAGACAGGGGTATGAAAAACTGTTTTTT. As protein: CASSTRQGYEKLFF.

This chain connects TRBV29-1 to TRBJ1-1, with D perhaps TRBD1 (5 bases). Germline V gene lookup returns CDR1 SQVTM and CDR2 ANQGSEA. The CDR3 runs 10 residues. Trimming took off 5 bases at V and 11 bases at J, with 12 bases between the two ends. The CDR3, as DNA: TGCAGCGTTTGGGGGGGAACCGCTTTCTTT. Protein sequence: CSVWGGTAFF.

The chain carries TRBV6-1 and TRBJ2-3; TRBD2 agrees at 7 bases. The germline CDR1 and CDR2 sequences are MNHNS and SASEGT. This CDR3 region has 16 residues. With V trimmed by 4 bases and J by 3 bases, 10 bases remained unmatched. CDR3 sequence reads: CASSVGLAVETDTQYF. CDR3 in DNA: TGTGCCAGCAGTGTGGGCCTAGCGGTGGAGACAGATACGCAGTATTTT.

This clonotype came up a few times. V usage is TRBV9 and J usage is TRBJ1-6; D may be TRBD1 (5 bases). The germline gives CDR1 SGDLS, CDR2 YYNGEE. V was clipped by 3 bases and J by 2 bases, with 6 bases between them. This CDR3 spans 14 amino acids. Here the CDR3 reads CASSGGTYNSPLHF. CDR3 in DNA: TGTGCCAGCAGCGGGGGGACCTATAATTCACCCCTCCACTTT. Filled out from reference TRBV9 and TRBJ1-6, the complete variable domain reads DSGVTQTPKHLITATGQRVTLRCSPRSGDLSVYWYQQSLDQGLQFLIQYYNGEERAKGNILERFSAQQFPDLHSELNLSSLELGDSALYFCASSGGTYNSPLHFGNGTRLTVT.

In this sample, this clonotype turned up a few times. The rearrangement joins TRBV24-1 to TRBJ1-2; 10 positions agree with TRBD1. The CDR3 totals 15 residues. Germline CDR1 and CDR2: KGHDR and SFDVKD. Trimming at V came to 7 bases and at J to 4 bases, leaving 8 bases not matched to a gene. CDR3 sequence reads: CATSSPGQGGYGYTF. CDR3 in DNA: TGTGCCACCAGCAGCCCCGGACAGGGGGGCTATGGCTACACCTTC.

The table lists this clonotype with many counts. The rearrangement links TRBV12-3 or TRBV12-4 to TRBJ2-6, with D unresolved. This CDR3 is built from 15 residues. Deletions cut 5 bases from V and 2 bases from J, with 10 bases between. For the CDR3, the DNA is TGTGCCAGCAGTCCCGGTGGTACTGGGGCCAACGTCCTGACTTTC. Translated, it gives CASSPGGTGANVLTF.

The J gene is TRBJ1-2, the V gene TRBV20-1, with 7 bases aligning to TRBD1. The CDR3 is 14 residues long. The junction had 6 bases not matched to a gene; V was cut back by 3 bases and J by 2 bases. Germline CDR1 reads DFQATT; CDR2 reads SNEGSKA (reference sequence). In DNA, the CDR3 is TGCAGTGCTAGCACTCCGACAGGGAACTATGGCTACACCTTC. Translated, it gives CSASTPTGNYGYTF.

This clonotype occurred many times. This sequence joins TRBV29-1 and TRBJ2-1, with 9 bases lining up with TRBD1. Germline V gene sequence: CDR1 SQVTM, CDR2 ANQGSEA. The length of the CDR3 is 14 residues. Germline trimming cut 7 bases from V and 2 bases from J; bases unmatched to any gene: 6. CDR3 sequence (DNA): TGCAGCGGTTCGAGGGACAGGGCCTACAATGAGCAGTTCTTC. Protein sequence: CSGSRDRAYNEQFF.

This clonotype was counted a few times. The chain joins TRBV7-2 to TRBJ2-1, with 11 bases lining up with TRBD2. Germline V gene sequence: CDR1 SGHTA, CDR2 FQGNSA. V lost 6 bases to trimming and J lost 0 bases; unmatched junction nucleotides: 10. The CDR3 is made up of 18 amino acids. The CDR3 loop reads CASRRTSGGPSSYNEQFF. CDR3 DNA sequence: TGTGCCAGCAGACGTACTAGCGGGGGTCCGAGCTCCTACAATGAGCAGTTCTTC.

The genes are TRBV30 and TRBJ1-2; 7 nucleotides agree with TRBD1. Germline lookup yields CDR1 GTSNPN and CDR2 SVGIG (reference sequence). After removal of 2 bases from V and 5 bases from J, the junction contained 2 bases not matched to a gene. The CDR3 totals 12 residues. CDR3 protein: CAWSRGPYGYTF. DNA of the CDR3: TGTGCCTGGAGTAGGGGGCCTTATGGCTACACCTTC.

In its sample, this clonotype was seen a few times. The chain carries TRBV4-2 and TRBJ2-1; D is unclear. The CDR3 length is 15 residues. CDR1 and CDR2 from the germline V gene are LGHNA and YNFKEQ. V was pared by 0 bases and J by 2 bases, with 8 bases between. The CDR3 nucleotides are TGTGCCAGCAGCCAAGAGTACGGTACCTACAATGAGCAGTTCTTC. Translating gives CASSQEYGTYNEQFF.

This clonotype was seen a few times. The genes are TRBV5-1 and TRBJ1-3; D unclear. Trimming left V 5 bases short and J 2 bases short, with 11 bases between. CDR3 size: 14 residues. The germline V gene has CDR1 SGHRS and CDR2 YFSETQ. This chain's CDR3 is CASSEGGTGNTIYF. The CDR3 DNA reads TGCGCCAGCAGTGAAGGAGGAACTGGAAACACCATATATTTT. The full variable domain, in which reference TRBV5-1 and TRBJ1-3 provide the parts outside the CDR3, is KAGVTQTPRYLIKTRGQQVTLSCSPISGHRSVSWYQQTPGQGLQFLFEYFSETQRNKGNFPGRFSGRQFSNSRSEMNVSTLELGDSALYLCASSEGGTGNTIYFGEGSWLTVV.

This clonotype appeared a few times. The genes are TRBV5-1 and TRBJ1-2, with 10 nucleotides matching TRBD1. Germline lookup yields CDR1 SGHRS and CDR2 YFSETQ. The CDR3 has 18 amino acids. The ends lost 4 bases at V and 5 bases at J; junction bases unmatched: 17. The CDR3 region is CASSRSPRQGAEQYGYTF. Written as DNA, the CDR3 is TGCGCCAGCAGCCGATCCCCCCGACAGGGGGCAGAGCAGTATGGCTACACCTTC.